This TCR beta chain was profiled in a study of blood T cell repertoires in COVID-19. Germline trimming cut 4 bases from V and 9 bases from J; bases unmatched to any gene: 5. CDR1 is LNHDA, CDR2 SQIVND, per germline (reference sequence). The CDR3 is made up of 14 amino acids. TCRdb's table, derived via immunoSEQ multiplex PCR, lists solely in-frame clones and lacks some. The sample shows roughly 150,000 clones, over 70% of them seen only once. This chain uses TRBV19 with TRBJ2-1; TRBD2 matches 11 bases. The sample comprised peripheral blood. The clonotype comes from a man between 65 and 85 years old with acute or convalescent COVID-19. The CDR3 DNA reads TGTGCCAGTAGTACCCTAGCGGGAGGTGGTGAGCAGTTCTTC. Translation gives CASSTLAGGGEQFF. The full variable domain, in which reference TRBV19 and TRBJ2-1 provide the parts outside the CDR3, is DGGITQSPKYLFRKEGQNVTLSCEQNLNHDAMYWYRQDPGQGLRLIYYSQIVNDFQKGDIAEGYSVSREKKESFPLTVTSAQKNPTAFYLCASSTLAGGGEQFFGPGTRLTVL.